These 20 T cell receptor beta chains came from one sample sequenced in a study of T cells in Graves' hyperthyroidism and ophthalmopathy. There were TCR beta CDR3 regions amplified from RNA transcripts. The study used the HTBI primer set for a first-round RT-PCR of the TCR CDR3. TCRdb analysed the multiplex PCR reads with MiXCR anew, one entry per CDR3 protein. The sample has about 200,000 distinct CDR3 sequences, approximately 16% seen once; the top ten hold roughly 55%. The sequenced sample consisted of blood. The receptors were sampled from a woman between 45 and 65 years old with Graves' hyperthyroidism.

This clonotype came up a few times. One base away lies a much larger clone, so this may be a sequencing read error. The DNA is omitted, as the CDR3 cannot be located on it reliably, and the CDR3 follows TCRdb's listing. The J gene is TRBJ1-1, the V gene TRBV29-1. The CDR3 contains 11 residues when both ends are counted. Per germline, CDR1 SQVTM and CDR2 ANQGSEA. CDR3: CSVAGGTEALF.

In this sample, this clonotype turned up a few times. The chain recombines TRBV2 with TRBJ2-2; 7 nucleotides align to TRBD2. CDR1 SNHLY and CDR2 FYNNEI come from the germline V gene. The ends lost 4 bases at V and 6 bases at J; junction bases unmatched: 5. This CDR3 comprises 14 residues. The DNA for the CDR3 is TGTGCCAGCAGTGGGGCGCGGGGGTCCGGGGAGCTGTTTTTT. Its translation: CASSGARGSGELFF. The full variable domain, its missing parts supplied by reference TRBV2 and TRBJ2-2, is EPEVTQTPSHQVTQMGQEVILRCVPISNHLYFYWYRQILGQKVEFLVSFYNNEISEKSEIFDDQFSVERPDGSNFTLKIRSTKLEDSAMYFCASSGARGSGELFFGEGSRLTVL.

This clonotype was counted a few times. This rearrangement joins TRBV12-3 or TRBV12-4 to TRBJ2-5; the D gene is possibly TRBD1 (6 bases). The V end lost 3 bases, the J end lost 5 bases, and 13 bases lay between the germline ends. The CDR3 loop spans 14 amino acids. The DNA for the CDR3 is TGTGCCAGCAGTTTGGGGGCCTACGGGGAGACCCAGTACTTC. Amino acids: CASSLGAYGETQYF.

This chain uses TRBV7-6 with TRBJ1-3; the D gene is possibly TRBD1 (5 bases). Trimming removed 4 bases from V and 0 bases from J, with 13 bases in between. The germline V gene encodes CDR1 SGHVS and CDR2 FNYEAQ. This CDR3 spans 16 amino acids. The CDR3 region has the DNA TGTGCCAGCAGCTCCCTGGACACCTCCTCTGGAAACACCATATATTTT. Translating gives CASSSLDTSSGNTIYF. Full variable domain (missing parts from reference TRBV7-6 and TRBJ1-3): GAGVSQSPRYKVTKRGQDVALRCDPISGHVSLYWYRQALGQGPEFLTYFNYEAQQDKSGLPNDRFSAERPEGSISTLTIQRTEQRDSAMYRCASSSLDTSSGNTIYFGEGSWLTVV.

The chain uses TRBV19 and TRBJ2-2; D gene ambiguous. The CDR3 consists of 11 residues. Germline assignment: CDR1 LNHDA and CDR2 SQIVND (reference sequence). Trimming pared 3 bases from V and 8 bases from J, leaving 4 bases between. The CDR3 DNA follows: TGTGCCAGTAGTATGGTTGGGGAGCTGTTTTTT. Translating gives CASSMVGELFF.

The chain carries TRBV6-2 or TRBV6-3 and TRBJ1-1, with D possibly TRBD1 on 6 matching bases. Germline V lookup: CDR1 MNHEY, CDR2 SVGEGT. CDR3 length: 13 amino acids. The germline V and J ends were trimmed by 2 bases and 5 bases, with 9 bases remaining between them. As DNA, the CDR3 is TGTGCCAGCAGTTACGGGCAGGGGACTGAAGCTTTCTTT. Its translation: CASSYGQGTEAFF.

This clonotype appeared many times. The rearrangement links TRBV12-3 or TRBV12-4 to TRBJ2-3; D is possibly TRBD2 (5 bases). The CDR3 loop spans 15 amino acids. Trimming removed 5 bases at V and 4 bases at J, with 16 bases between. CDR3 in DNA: TGTGCCAGCAGTCCCATGGGGAAGAGGGCAGATACGCAGTATTTT. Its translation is CASSPMGKRADTQYF.

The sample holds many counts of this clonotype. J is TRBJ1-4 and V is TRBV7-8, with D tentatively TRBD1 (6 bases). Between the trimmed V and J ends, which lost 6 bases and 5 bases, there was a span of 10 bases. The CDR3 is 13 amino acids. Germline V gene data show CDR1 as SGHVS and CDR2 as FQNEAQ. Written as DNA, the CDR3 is TGTGCCAGCAGGGACAGCCTCAATGAAAAACTGTTTTTT. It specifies CASRDSLNEKLFF.

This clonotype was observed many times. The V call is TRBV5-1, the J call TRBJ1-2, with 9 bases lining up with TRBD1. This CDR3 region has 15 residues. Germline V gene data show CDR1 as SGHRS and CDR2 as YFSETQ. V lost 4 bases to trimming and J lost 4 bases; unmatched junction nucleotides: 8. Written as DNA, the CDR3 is TGCGCCAGCAGCCTCGACAGGGGGAAGGTCTATGGCTACACCTTC. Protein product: CASSLDRGKVYGYTF.

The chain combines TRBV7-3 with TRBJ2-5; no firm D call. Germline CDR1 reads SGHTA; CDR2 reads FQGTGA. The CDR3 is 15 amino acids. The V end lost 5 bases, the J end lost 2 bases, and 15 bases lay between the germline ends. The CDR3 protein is CASSTPGAAQETQYF. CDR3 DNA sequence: TGTGCCAGCAGCACCCCGGGCGCAGCACAAGAGACCCAGTACTTC.

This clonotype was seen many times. The CDR3, as DNA: TGTGCCAGCAGCTTCGGTACGAACACTGAAGCTTTCTTT. Translating gives CASSFGTNTEAFF. The chain combines TRBV7-3 with TRBJ1-1; no firm D call. Trimming left V 3 bases short and J 1 base short, with 6 bases between. The germline V gene encodes CDR1 SGHTA and CDR2 FQGTGA. There are 13 residues in the CDR3.

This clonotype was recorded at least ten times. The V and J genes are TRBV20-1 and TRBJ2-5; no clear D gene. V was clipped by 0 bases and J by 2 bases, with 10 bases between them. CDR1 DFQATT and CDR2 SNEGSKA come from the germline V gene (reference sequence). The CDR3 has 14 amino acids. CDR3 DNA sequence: TGCAGTGCTAGAGAGGTCACCGAACAAGAGACCCAGTACTTC. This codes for CSAREVTEQETQYF.

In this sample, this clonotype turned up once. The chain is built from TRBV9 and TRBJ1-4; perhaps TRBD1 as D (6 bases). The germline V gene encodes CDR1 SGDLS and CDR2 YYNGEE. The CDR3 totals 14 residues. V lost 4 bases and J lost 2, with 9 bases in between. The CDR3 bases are TGTGCCAGCAGCCATGGGGGCACTAATGAAAAACTGTTTTTT. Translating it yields CASSHGGTNEKLFF.

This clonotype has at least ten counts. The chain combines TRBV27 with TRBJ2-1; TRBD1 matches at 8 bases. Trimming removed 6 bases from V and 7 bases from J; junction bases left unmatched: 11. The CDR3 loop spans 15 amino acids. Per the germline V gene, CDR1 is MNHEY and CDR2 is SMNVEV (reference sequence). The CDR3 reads CASRTGARTRNEQFF. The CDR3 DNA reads TGTGCCAGCAGGACAGGGGCACGAACGAGGAATGAGCAGTTCTTC.

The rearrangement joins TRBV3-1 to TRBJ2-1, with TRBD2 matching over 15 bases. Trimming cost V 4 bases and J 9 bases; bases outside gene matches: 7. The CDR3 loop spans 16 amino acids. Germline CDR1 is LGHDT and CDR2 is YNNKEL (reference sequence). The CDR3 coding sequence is TGTGCCAGCAGCCCGAGGACTAGCGGGAGGGAACGTGAGCAGTTCTTC. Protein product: CASSPRTSGREREQFF.

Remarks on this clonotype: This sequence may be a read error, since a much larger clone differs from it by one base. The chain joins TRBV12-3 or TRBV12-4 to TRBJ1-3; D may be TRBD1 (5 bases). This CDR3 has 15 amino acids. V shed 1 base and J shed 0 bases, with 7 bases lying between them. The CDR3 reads CASSLGGISGNTIYF. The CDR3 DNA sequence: TGTGCCAGCAGTTTAGGGGGGATCTCTGGAAACACCATATATTTT.

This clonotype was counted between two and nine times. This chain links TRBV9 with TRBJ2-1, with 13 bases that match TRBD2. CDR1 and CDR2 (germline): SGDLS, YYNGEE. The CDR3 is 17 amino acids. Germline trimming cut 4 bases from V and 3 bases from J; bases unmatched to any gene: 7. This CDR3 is CASSPPGTSGVYNEQFF. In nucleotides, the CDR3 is TGTGCCAGCAGCCCCCCGGGGACTAGCGGGGTCTACAATGAGCAGTTCTTC.

The CDR3 sequence: CASSPTGTTGELFF. The CDR3 region has the DNA TGTGCCAGCTCACCAACGGGGACCACCGGGGAGCTGTTTTTT. The genes are TRBV18 and TRBJ2-2; TRBD1 or TRBD2 may be the D gene (5 bases each). Trimming removed 2 bases at V and 4 bases at J, with 8 bases between. The CDR3 extends over 14 amino acids. Germline CDR1 is KGHSH and CDR2 is LQKENI. The complete variable domain, with remaining parts taken from reference TRBV18 and TRBJ2-2, reads NAGVMQNPRHLVRRRGQEARLRCSPMKGHSHVYWYRQLPEEGLKFMVYLQKENIIDESGMPKERFSAEFPKEGPSILRIQQVVRGDSAAYFCASSPTGTTGELFFGEGSRLTVL.

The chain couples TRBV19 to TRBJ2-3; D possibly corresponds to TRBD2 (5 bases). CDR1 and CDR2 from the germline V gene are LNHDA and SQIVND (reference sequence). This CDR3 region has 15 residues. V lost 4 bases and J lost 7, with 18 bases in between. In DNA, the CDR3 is TGTGCCAGTAGTAGCCCTTTGGACTCCACTAATACGCAGTATTTT. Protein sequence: CASSSPLDSTNTQYF. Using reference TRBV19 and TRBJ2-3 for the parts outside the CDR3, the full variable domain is DGGITQSPKYLFRKEGQNVTLSCEQNLNHDAMYWYRQDPGQGLRLIYYSQIVNDFQKGDIAEGYSVSREKKESFPLTVTSAQKNPTAFYLCASSSPLDSTNTQYFGPGTRLTVL.

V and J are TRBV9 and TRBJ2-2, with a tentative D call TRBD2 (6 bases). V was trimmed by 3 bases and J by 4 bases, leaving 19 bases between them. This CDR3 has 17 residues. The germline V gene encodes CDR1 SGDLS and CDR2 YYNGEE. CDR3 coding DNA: TGTGCCAGCAGCGCGACGGCGGGAAGTGTGGCCACCGGGGAGCTGTTTTTT. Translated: CASSATAGSVATGELFF.